These 28 T cell receptor beta chains were all obtained from the same sample, sequenced in a study of OX40 agonist ivuxolimab in advanced cancers. Using immunoSEQ multiplex PCR, the repertoire was profiled, and TCRdb retains in-frame clones only, with some absent. The sample has 65,000 to 95,000 clones; 86% are singletons. The source material was CD4+ or CD8+ T cells sorted from blood, sampled in a trial of the OX40 agonist ivuxolimab. The receptor set was obtained from an adult with an advanced solid tumor such as melanoma, head and neck, liver or kidney cancer.

In this sample, this clone turned up a few times. The rearrangement uses TRBV5-1 and TRBJ1-1, with D hard to call. The ends were cut back, 5 bases at V and 0 bases at J, with 8 bases in the middle. This CDR3 has 13 residues. CDR1 and CDR2 (germline): SGHRS, YFSETQ. CDR3 protein: CASSLNVNTEAFF. As DNA, the CDR3 is TGCGCCAGCAGTTTGAATGTGAACACTGAAGCTTTCTTT.

This chain links TRBV7-8 with TRBJ2-5; 7 bases fit TRBD1. This CDR3 region has 14 residues. Germline assignment: CDR1 SGHVS and CDR2 FQNEAQ. J gave up 0 bases and V 4 bases, and 2 bases lay outside the gene matches. The DNA for the CDR3 is TGTGCCAGCAGCTACGGGACAGACCAAGAGACCCAGTACTTC. This codes for CASSYGTDQETQYF.

This clone was counted a single time. V gene TRBV5-1 combines with J gene TRBJ1-3; D possibly corresponds to TRBD1 (5 bases). The germline CDR1 and CDR2 sequences are SGHRS and YFSETQ. CDR3 length: 15 amino acids. V was cut by 7 bases and J by 4 bases, with 18 bases left in between. The CDR3 sequence is CASATEGIKGNTIYF. For the CDR3, the DNA is TGCGCCAGCGCGACGGAGGGGATTAAGGGAAACACCATATATTTT.

The chain combines TRBV19 with TRBJ1-5, with TRBD1 matching 7 bases. The V segment lost 6 bases and the J segment 3 bases; nucleotides outside the gene matches: 5. Germline V gives CDR1 LNHDA, CDR2 SQIVND (reference sequence). The CDR3 runs to 14 residues. In nucleotides, the CDR3 is TGTGCCAGTAGGACAGGGCCATTCAATCAGCCCCAGCATTTT. Its translation is CASRTGPFNQPQHF.

This clone occurred once. The genes are TRBV19 and TRBJ1-2; 9 nucleotides align to TRBD1. The CDR3 extends over 14 amino acids. Germline V gene sequence: CDR1 LNHDA, CDR2 SQIVND (reference sequence). V was pared by 7 bases and J by 8 bases, with 11 bases of the junction left unmatched. In nucleotides, the CDR3 is TGTGCCAGTACTGATCCGGGACAGGGTAAGGGCTACACCTTC. Translated, it gives CASTDPGQGKGYTF.

The genes are TRBV5-1 and TRBJ1-1; 8 bases map to TRBD1. The junction had 8 bases not matched to a gene; V was cut back by 0 bases and J by 7 bases. Per germline, CDR1 SGHRS and CDR2 YFSETQ. This CDR3 is 15 amino acids long. DNA for the CDR3: TGCGCCAGCAGCTTGGCCAAGACAGGGGCGGGTGAAGCTTTCTTT. It specifies CASSLAKTGAGEAFF.

The rearrangement links TRBV9 to TRBJ2-1; perhaps TRBD2 as D (5 bases). This CDR3 region has 14 residues. Trimming removed 0 bases from V and 7 bases from J, with 11 bases in between. Germline CDR1 is SGDLS and CDR2 is YYNGEE. CDR3 nucleotides: TGTGCCAGCAGCGTAGTCGGACGGGAAAATGAGCAGTTCTTC. This codes for CASSVVGRENEQFF.

This clone came up once. Here the CDR3 reads CASSQDSSGRSEQYF. In nucleotides, the CDR3 is TGTGCCAGCAGCCAAGATTCTAGCGGGAGGAGTGAGCAGTACTTC. This rearrangement joins TRBV14 to TRBJ2-7, with TRBD2 identical over 11 bases. Per germline, CDR1 SGHDN and CDR2 FVKESK. The CDR3 length is 15 residues. V trimming: 0 bases; J trimming: 7 bases; junction bases outside the gene matches: 5.

V usage is TRBV5-1 and J usage is TRBJ2-3, with unresolved D. The CDR3 sequence is 14 residues long. Trimming removed 0 bases at V and 10 bases at J, with 15 bases between. The germline V gene encodes CDR1 SGHRS and CDR2 YFSETQ. CDR3 amino acids: CASSLGRLDEPQYF. The CDR3 DNA sequence: TGCGCCAGCAGCTTGGGTCGTCTAGACGAGCCGCAGTATTTT.

This rearrangement joins TRBV4-1 to TRBJ1-1; TRBD1 is a possible D gene (6 bases). Germline assignment: CDR1 MGHRA and CDR2 YSYEKL. V lost 0 bases and J lost 6, with 11 bases in between. CDR3 length equals 14 residues. CDR3 residues: CASSQEGQLSEAFF. The CDR3 region has the DNA TGCGCCAGCAGCCAAGAAGGACAGTTGTCTGAAGCTTTCTTT.

The rearrangement links TRBV5-3 to TRBJ2-1; 13 bases are a match to TRBD2. TRBV5-3 is an ORF for which the function is uncertain. The CDR3 is 20 residues long. V trimming: 4 bases; J trimming: 5 bases; junction bases outside the gene matches: 18. The chain's CDR3 is CARSTAPGLAGVLRNNEQFF. DNA for the CDR3: TGTGCCAGAAGCACCGCCCCCGGACTAGCGGGGGTGCTGAGAAACAATGAGCAGTTCTTC.

This clone appeared a single time. The CDR3 nucleotides are TGTGCCAGCAGCCAAGGACTAGCGGGAGCAGATACGCAGTATTTT. As protein: CASSQGLAGADTQYF. The chain recombines TRBV7-9 with TRBJ2-3; TRBD2 matches 13 bases. CDR1 SEHNR and CDR2 FQNEAQ come from the germline V gene (reference sequence). The CDR3 is 15 amino acids. The V segment lost 5 bases and the J segment 4 bases; nucleotides outside the gene matches: 3.

J is TRBJ1-5 and V is TRBV2; the D gene is possibly TRBD1 (6 bases). There are 13 residues in the CDR3. The V gene lost 9 bases and the J gene lost 3 bases, with 12 bases spanning the gap. Germline assignment: CDR1 SNHLY and CDR2 FYNNEI. CDR3 DNA: TGTGCCAGTAGGAGGGGGGCCAATCAGCCCCAGCATTTT. Residues: CASRRGANQPQHF.

This clone occurred a few times. This rearrangement joins TRBV7-8 to TRBJ1-3; D is unclear. Germline values: CDR1 SGHVS, CDR2 FQNEAQ. The CDR3 loop spans 14 amino acids. V dropped 5 bases and J dropped 0 bases, with 8 bases sitting between them. CDR3 sequence reads: CASSPSPSGNTIYF. CDR3 coding DNA: TGTGCCAGCAGCCCTAGTCCCTCTGGAAACACCATATATTTT. Full variable domain (rest looked up from reference TRBV7-8 and TRBJ1-3): GAGVSQSPRYKVAKRGQDVALRCDPISGHVSLFWYQQALGQGPEFLTYFQNEAQLDKSGLPSDRFFAERPEGSVSTLKIQRTQQEDSAVYLCASSPSPSGNTIYFGEGSWLTVV.

The V and J genes are TRBV5-1 and TRBJ1-2, with a possible D match to TRBD1 (5 bases). The germline V and J ends were trimmed by 0 bases and 7 bases, with 13 bases remaining between them. The CDR3 covers 14 residues. CDR1 SGHRS and CDR2 YFSETQ come from the germline V gene. In DNA, the CDR3 is TGCGCCAGCAGCTTGGACTGGGGGGTGGGTGGCTACACCTTC. It translates to CASSLDWGVGGYTF.

This chain uses TRBV4-3 with TRBJ2-3, with D uncertain. Germline V gene lookup returns CDR1 LGHNA and CDR2 YSLEER. Trimming pared 1 base from V and 5 bases from J, leaving 1 base between. There are 11 residues in the CDR3. The CDR3 loop reads CASSQGDTQYF. The CDR3 DNA sequence: TGCGCCAGCAGCCAAGGAGATACGCAGTATTTT.

The chain employs TRBV6-5 and TRBJ2-1; 12 positions agree with TRBD2. Germline CDR1 and CDR2: MNHEY and SVGAGI. This CDR3 is 15 amino acids long. V lost 5 bases, J lost 7 bases, and 6 bases stayed unmatched. CDR3 bases: TGTGCCAGCAGTGGAACGACTAGCGGGGGAAATGAGCAGTTCTTC. Translated, it gives CASSGTTSGGNEQFF.

The genes are TRBV6-1 and TRBJ2-7, with a tentative D call TRBD1 (5 bases). Germline V CDR1 and CDR2: MNHNS, SASEGT. The CDR3 is 13 amino acids. V gave up 7 bases and J gave up 1 base, with 11 bases separating them. CDR3 in amino acids: CASTRAGSYEQYF. DNA of the CDR3: TGTGCCAGCACCCGAGCAGGGTCCTACGAGCAGTACTTC.

The V call is TRBV11-2, the J call TRBJ2-5; unclear D gene. The J call may be wrong; the DNA end is better matched by TRBJ2-7. Germline V gene lookup returns CDR1 SGHAT and CDR2 FQNNGV. This CDR3 is 16 amino acids long. In nucleotides, the CDR3 is TGTGCCAGCAGCTTAGATGCGGCCTCACCCTCCTACGAGCAGTACTTC. The encoded protein is CASSLDAASPSYEQYF.

This clone appeared a few times. The J gene is TRBJ1-5, the V gene TRBV19, with TRBD1 matching over 11 bases. V trimming: 5 bases; J trimming: 9 bases; junction bases outside the gene matches: 9. The germline CDR1 and CDR2 sequences are LNHDA and SQIVND (reference sequence). The CDR3 is 15 amino acids. The CDR3 nucleotides read TGTGCCAGTAGTGCAGGGACAGGGGGTCGGAGGCCCCAGCATTTT. The encoded protein is CASSAGTGGRRPQHF. Combining the CDR3 with reference TRBV19 and TRBJ1-5 gives the whole variable domain DGGITQSPKYLFRKEGQNVTLSCEQNLNHDAMYWYRQDPGQGLRLIYYSQIVNDFQKGDIAEGYSVSREKKESFPLTVTSAQKNPTAFYLCASSAGTGGRRPQHFGDGTRLSIL.

This chain links TRBV11-3 with TRBJ2-1; 7 nucleotides agree with TRBD1. The CDR3 contains 15 residues. Germline V CDR1 and CDR2: SGHNT, YENEEA. With 6 bases clipped from V and 0 bases from J, the junction kept 5 bases outside the gene matches. CDR3 amino acids: CASSTGVRSYNEQFF. Written as DNA, the CDR3 is TGTGCCAGCAGTACAGGGGTCCGCTCCTACAATGAGCAGTTCTTC.

This chain connects TRBV2 to TRBJ1-1, with D unresolved. Germline loops: CDR1 SNHLY, CDR2 FYNNEI. The CDR3 extends over 16 amino acids. The V gene lost 0 bases and the J gene lost 7 bases, with 18 bases spanning the gap. CDR3 residues: CASSEALPLGFNEAFF. DNA for the CDR3: TGTGCCAGCAGTGAAGCGCTTCCTCTCGGGTTTAATGAAGCTTTCTTT.

The chain combines TRBV30 with TRBJ2-5, with 12 bases identical to TRBD2. V lost 3 bases and J lost 5; bases outside the gene matches: 7. CDR1 GTSNPN and CDR2 SVGIG come from the germline V gene (reference sequence). The CDR3 consists of 15 residues. CDR3 protein: CAWREGLAGFETQYF. The CDR3 DNA follows: TGTGCCTGGAGGGAAGGACTAGCGGGATTTGAGACCCAGTACTTC.

This chain joins TRBV5-6 and TRBJ2-5; D unresolved. From germline, CDR1 is SGHDT and CDR2 YYEEEE. This CDR3 spans 12 amino acids. Between the trimmed V and J ends, which lost 0 bases and 7 bases, there was a span of 7 bases. In DNA, the CDR3 is TGTGCCAGCAGCTTGGGAGTCGGGACCCAGTACTTC. This encodes CASSLGVGTQYF.

The chain carries TRBV6-1 and TRBJ2-1, with D hard to call. Germline V gene sequence: CDR1 MNHNS, CDR2 SASEGT. This CDR3 is built from 11 residues. V was clipped by 2 bases and J by 7 bases, with 3 bases between them. CDR3 sequence reads: CASSELNEQFF. CDR3 DNA sequence: TGTGCCAGCAGTGAATTGAATGAGCAGTTCTTC.

V and J are TRBV7-9 and TRBJ1-1; D is ambiguous. Trimming removed 5 bases from V and 1 base from J, with 11 bases in between. The CDR3 runs 14 residues. Germline V lookup: CDR1 SEHNR, CDR2 FQNEAQ (reference sequence). This CDR3 reads CASSQSIQNTEAFF. The CDR3 region has the DNA TGTGCCAGCAGCCAATCCATTCAGAACACTGAAGCTTTCTTT.

This clone was found a few times. The chain recombines TRBV27 with TRBJ1-2; TRBD1 matches 9 bases. With V trimmed by 4 bases and J by 8 bases, 14 bases remained unmatched. The germline gives CDR1 MNHEY, CDR2 SMNVEV (reference sequence). This CDR3 has 16 amino acids. The CDR3 region is CASSSLAGQGPLGYTF. The CDR3 DNA reads TGTGCCAGCAGTTCATTAGCGGGACAGGGTCCTCTAGGCTACACCTTC.

The chain links TRBV27 to TRBJ2-1; the match to TRBD2 covers 9 bases. With 3 bases clipped from V and 5 bases from J, the junction kept 5 bases outside the gene matches. The CDR3 consists of 15 residues. CDR1 is MNHEY, CDR2 SMNVEV, per germline (reference sequence). CDR3 amino acids: CASSFAGGLDNEQFF. In DNA form, the CDR3 reads TGTGCCAGCAGTTTTGCGGGAGGGTTAGACAATGAGCAGTTCTTC.